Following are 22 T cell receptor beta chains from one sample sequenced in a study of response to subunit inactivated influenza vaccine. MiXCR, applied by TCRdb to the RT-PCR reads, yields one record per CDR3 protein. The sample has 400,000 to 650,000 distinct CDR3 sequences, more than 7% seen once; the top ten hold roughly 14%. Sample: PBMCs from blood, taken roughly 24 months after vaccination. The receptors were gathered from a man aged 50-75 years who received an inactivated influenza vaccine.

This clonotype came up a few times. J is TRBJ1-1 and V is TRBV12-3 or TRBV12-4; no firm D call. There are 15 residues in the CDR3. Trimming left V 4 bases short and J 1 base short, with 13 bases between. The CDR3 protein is CASSSEWGGNTEAFF. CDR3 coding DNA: TGTGCCAGCAGTTCGGAATGGGGAGGGAACACTGAAGCTTTCTTT.

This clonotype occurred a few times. Here the CDR3 reads CASSYSRHRGGETQYF. The CDR3 DNA follows: TGTGCCAGCAGTTACTCGAGGCATCGCGGGGGGGAGACCCAGTACTTC. The J gene is TRBJ2-5, the V gene TRBV6-2 or TRBV6-3; 8 bases map to TRBD2. Germline V gene sequence: CDR1 MNHEY, CDR2 SVGEGT. This CDR3 comprises 16 residues. With 0 bases clipped from V and 5 bases from J, the junction kept 8 bases outside the gene matches.

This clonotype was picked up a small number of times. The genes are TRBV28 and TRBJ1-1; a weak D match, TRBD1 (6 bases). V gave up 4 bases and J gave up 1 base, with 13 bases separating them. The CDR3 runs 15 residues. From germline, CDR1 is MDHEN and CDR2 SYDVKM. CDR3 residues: CASSSPRGSNTEAFF. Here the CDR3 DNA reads TGTGCCAGCAGTTCACCCAGGGGTTCGAACACTGAAGCTTTCTTT.

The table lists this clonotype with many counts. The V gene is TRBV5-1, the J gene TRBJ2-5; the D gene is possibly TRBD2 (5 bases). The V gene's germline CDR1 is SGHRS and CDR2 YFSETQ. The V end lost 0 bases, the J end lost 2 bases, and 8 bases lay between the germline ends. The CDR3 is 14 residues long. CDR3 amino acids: CASSLAPGQETQYF. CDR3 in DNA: TGCGCCAGCAGCTTGGCCCCGGGGCAAGAGACCCAGTACTTC.

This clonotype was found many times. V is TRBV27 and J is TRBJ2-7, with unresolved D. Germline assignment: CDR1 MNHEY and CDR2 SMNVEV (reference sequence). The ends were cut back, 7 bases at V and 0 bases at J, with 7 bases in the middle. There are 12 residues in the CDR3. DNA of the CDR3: TGTGCCAGCATCGGGTACTCCTACGAGCAGTACTTC. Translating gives CASIGYSYEQYF.

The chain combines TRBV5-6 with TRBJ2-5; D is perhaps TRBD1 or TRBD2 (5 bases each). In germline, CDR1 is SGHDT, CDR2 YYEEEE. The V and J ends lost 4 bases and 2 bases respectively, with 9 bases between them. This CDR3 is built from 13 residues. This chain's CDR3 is CASSGTIQETQYF. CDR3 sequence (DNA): TGTGCCAGCAGCGGGACCATACAAGAGACCCAGTACTTC.

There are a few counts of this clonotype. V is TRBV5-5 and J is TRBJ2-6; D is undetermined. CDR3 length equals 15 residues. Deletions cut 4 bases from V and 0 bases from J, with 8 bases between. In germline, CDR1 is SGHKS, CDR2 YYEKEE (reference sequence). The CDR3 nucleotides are TGTGCCAGCAGCATTAAGGGCTCTGGGGCCAACGTCCTGACTTTC. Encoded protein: CASSIKGSGANVLTF.

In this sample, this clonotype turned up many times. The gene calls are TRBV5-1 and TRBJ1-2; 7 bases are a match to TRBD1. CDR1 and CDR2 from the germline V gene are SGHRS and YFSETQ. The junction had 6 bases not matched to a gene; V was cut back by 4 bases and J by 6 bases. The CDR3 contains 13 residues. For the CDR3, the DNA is TGCGCCAGCAGCCGGGACAGTCCCGATGGCTACACCTTC. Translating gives CASSRDSPDGYTF.

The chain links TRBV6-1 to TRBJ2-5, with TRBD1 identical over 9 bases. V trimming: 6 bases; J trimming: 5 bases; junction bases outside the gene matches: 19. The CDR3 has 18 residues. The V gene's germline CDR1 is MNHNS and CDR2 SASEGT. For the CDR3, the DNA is TGTGCCAGCAGCCCCCTCCCGGGACAGGGCGAGGGTGGGGAGACCCAGTACTTC. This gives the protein CASSPLPGQGEGGETQYF.

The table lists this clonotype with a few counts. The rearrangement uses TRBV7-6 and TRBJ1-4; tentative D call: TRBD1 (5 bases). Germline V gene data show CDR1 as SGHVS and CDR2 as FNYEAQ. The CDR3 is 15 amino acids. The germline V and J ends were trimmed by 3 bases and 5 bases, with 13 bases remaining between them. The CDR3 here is CASSFSRGGNEKLFF. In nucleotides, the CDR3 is TGTGCCAGCAGCTTCAGCCGGGGGGGGAATGAAAAACTGTTTTTT.

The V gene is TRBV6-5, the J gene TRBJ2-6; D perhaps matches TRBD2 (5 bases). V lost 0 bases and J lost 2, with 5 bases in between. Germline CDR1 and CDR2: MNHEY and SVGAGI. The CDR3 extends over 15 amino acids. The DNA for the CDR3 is TGTGCCAGCAGTTACTCGAGGGCTGGGGCCAACGTCCTGACTTTC. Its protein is CASSYSRAGANVLTF.

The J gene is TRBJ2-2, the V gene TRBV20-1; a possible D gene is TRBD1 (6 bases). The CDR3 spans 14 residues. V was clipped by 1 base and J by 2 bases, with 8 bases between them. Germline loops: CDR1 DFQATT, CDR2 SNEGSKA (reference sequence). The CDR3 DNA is TGCAGTGCTAGAGGGGGGCGTAACACCGGGGAGCTGTTTTTT. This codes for CSARGGRNTGELFF.

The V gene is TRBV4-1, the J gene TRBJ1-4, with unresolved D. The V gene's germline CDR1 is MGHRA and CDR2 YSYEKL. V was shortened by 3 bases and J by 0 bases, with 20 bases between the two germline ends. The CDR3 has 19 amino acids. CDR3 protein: CASSQDGRITVATNEKLFF. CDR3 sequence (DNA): TGCGCCAGCAGCCAGGATGGCCGCATCACCGTAGCAACTAATGAAAAACTGTTTTTT.

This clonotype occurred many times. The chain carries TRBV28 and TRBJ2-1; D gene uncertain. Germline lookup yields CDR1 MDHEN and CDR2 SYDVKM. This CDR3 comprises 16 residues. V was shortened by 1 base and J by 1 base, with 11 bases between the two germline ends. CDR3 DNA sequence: TGTGCCAGCAGTTTATTGGCGTTTGAATCCTACAATGAGCAGTTCTTC. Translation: CASSLLAFESYNEQFF.

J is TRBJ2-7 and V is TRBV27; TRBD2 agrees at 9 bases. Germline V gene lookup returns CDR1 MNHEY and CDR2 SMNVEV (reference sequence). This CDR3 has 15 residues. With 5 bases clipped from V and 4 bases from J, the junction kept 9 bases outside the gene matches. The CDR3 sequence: CASSPWASGVYEQYF. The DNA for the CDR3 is TGTGCCAGCAGTCCCTGGGCTAGCGGGGTATACGAGCAGTACTTC.

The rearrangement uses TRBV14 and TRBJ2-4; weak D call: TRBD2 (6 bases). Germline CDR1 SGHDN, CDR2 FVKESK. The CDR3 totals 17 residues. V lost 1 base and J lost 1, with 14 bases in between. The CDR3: CASSQVGAGLAKNIQYF. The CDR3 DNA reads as TGTGCCAGCAGCCAAGTAGGAGCGGGCCTTGCCAAAAACATTCAGTACTTC.

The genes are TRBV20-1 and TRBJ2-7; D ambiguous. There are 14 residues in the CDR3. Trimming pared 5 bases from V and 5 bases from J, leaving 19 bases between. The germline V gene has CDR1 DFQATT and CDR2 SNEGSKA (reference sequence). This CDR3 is CSAQIRAWDDEQYF. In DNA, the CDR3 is TGCAGTGCTCAAATTCGTGCCTGGGATGACGAGCAGTACTTC.

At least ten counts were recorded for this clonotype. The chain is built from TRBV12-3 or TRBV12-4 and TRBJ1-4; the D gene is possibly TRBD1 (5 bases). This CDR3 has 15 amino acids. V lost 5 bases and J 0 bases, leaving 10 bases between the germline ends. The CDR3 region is CASSVGGATNEKLFF. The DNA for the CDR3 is TGTGCCAGCAGTGTCGGAGGGGCAACTAATGAAAAACTGTTTTTT.

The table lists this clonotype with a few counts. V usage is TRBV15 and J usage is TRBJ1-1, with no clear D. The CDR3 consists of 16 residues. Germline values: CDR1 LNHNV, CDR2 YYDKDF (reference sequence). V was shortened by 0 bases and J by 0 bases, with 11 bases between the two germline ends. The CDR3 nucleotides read TGTGCCACCAGCAGAGATGGAGGAGTCATGAACACTGAAGCTTTCTTT. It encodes CATSRDGGVMNTEAFF.

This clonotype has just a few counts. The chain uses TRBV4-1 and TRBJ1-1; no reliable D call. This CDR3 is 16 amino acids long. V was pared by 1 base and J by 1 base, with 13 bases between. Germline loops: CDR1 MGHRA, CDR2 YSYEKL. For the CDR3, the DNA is TGCGCCAGCAGCCAAGGAGTGATTCGGGGGAACACTGAAGCTTTCTTT. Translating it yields CASSQGVIRGNTEAFF.

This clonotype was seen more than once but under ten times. The CDR3 DNA reads as TGCAGTGCTAGCGGGACTAGCGGCCAAGAGACCCAGTACTTC. The encoded protein is CSASGTSGQETQYF. The gene calls are TRBV20-1 and TRBJ2-5; 11 nucleotides match TRBD2. The CDR3 sequence is 14 residues long. Trimming took 3 bases from V and 1 from J; bases not matched to a gene: 1. In germline, CDR1 is DFQATT, CDR2 SNEGSKA (reference sequence).

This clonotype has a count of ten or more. In DNA form, the CDR3 reads TGCAGTGCTAGTTGGGGGACCCATGAGCAGTTCTTC. Translated: CSASWGTHEQFF. The J gene is TRBJ2-1, the V gene TRBV20-1; D tentatively reads TRBD1 or TRBD2 (5 bases each). This CDR3 is 12 amino acids long. V lost 3 bases, J lost 8 bases, and 11 bases lay in between. Germline V lookup: CDR1 DFQATT, CDR2 SNEGSKA (reference sequence).